Below are 30 T cell receptor beta chains sequenced from a single sample in a study of T cell clonotyping in hematopoietic cell transplantation. Assay used: immunoSEQ multiplex PCR; TCRdb lists only in-frame clones, some missing. The table lists about 45,000 clones, roughly 92% of them singletons. The source material was peripheral blood mononuclear cells. These receptors came from a woman in her 50s in good health. Some clones in this sample may be carry-over from other donors' samples.

The chain carries TRBV19 and TRBJ1-3; the D is unclear. Looked up from germline, CDR1 is LNHDA and CDR2 is SQIVND (reference sequence). The CDR3 extends over 14 amino acids. Trimming cost V 3 bases and J 3 bases, with 9 bases left between them. CDR3 coding DNA: TGTGCCAGTAGTATTAAAGGACTTGGAAACACCATATATTTT. Its translation is CASSIKGLGNTIYF.

This clone was seen just once. The chain links TRBV7-2 to TRBJ1-6; TRBD1 might be the D (5 bases). V was clipped by 3 bases and J by 6 bases, with 12 bases between them. This CDR3 is built from 15 residues. Germline V gene sequence: CDR1 SGHTA, CDR2 FQGNSA. CDR3 nucleotides: TGTGCCAGCAGCTTCGATGGGGCTGGTAATTCACCCCTCCACTTT. This codes for CASSFDGAGNSPLHF. The full variable domain, completed using reference TRBV7-2 and TRBJ1-6, is GAGVSQSPSNKVTEKGKDVELRCDPISGHTALYWYRQSLGQGLEFLIYFQGNSAPDKSGLPSDRFSAERTGGSVSTLTIQRTQQEDSAVYLCASSFDGAGNSPLHFGNGTRLTVT.

The chain links TRBV29-1 to TRBJ1-1; no clear D gene. The CDR3 spans 14 residues. V lost 4 bases and J lost 0, with 12 bases in between. Germline V gene sequence: CDR1 SQVTM, CDR2 ANQGSEA. The CDR3 DNA is TGCAGCGTTGGTCCAGGACCAATGAACACTGAAGCTTTCTTT. Translating gives CSVGPGPMNTEAFF.

The chain carries TRBV5-4 and TRBJ1-6, with TRBD1 identical over 7 bases. The CDR3 consists of 15 residues. Germline V gene data show CDR1 as SGHNT and CDR2 as YYREEE (reference sequence). The V gene end was trimmed by 4 bases and the J gene end by 7 bases; junction bases not matched to a gene: 8. The CDR3 spells CASSGGQVGNSPLHF. CDR3 nucleotides: TGTGCCAGCAGCGGAGGACAGGTGGGCAATTCACCCCTCCACTTT. The full variable domain, with the rest looked up from reference TRBV5-4 and TRBJ1-6, is ETGVTQSPTHLIKTRGQQVTLRCSSQSGHNTVSWYQQALGQGPQFIFQYYREEENGRGNFPPRFSGLQFPNYSSELNVNALELDDSALYLCASSGGQVGNSPLHFGNGTRLTVT.

The V gene is TRBV7-8, the J gene TRBJ1-6; D is possibly TRBD1 (5 bases). From germline, CDR1 is SGHVS and CDR2 FQNEAQ. The V and J ends lost 5 bases and 5 bases respectively, with 13 bases between them. This CDR3 comprises 15 residues. The CDR3 nucleotides are TGTGCCAGCAGCCTGGGGACGGTTGATAATTCACCCCTCCACTTT. This codes for CASSLGTVDNSPLHF.

The chain is built from TRBV28 and TRBJ2-1, with TRBD2 identical over 12 bases. Germline V gene data show CDR1 as MDHEN and CDR2 as SYDVKM. The CDR3 has 17 residues. V lost 3 bases and J lost 0; bases outside the gene matches: 3. The DNA of the CDR3 is TGTGCCAGCAGTTTTGGACTAGCGGGGAGCTCCTACAATGAGCAGTTCTTC. Translating it yields CASSFGLAGSSYNEQFF.

J is TRBJ2-1 and V is TRBV6-1; D ambiguous. This CDR3 has 13 residues. Germline values: CDR1 MNHNS, CDR2 SASEGT. V was clipped by 6 bases and J by 9 bases, with 15 bases between them. CDR3 sequence: CASRDEGSGEQFF. The CDR3 DNA sequence: TGTGCCAGCAGGGACGAAGGGTCGGGTGAGCAGTTCTTC.

The genes are TRBV6-1 and TRBJ1-2; perhaps TRBD1 as D (5 bases). V was cut by 0 bases and J by 8 bases, with 16 bases left in between. This CDR3 contains 15 residues. Germline CDR1 is MNHNS and CDR2 is SASEGT. The chain's CDR3 is CASSEAVGVALGYTF. CDR3 DNA: TGTGCCAGCAGTGAAGCTGTGGGGGTAGCCCTAGGCTACACCTTC.

This chain links TRBV5-6 with TRBJ2-1; D gene unclear. This CDR3 has 16 amino acids. Looked up from germline, CDR1 is SGHDT and CDR2 is YYEEEE. V dropped 0 bases and J dropped 0 bases, with 10 bases sitting between them. In DNA form, the CDR3 reads TGTGCCAGCAGCTTGGGTCGGCTCCTCTCCTACAATGAGCAGTTCTTC. Protein: CASSLGRLLSYNEQFF.

Here the CDR3 DNA reads TGTGCCAGCAGCCCTCGGGCGGGGGGGAACACCGGGGAGCTGTTTTTT. This sequence encodes CASSPRAGGNTGELFF. J is TRBJ2-2 and V is TRBV7-2; 8 bases align to TRBD2. CDR3 size: 16 residues. Per germline, CDR1 SGHTA and CDR2 FQGNSA. V shed 5 bases, J shed 1 base, and the junction held 6 bases outside the gene matches.

This clone was seen once. The V call is TRBV20-1, the J call TRBJ2-7, with D hard to call. The germline V gene encodes CDR1 DFQATT and CDR2 SNEGSKA (reference sequence). Trimming shortened V by 1 base and J by 5 bases, and 6 bases separated the two germline ends. The CDR3 spans 11 residues. CDR3 nucleotide sequence: TGCAGTGCTAGAGCGGCGGACGAGCAGTACTTC. This encodes CSARAADEQYF.

The gene calls are TRBV7-8 and TRBJ1-4; 11 positions match TRBD1. The J segment lost 11 bases and the V segment lost 0 bases, leaving 11 bases of the junction unmatched. The CDR3 has 17 residues. Germline CDR1 and CDR2: SGHVS and FQNEAQ. DNA of the CDR3: TGTGCCAGCAGCTTAGCGCTGGGACAGGGGGTGGTGGCCAAACTGTTTTTT. It specifies CASSLALGQGVVAKLFF.

The gene calls are TRBV5-1 and TRBJ2-7, with 7 bases matching TRBD1. Trimming at V came to 5 bases and at J to 2 bases, leaving 4 bases not matched to a gene. CDR3 length equals 13 residues. The germline V gene has CDR1 SGHRS and CDR2 YFSETQ. In DNA form, the CDR3 reads TGCGCCAGCAGGGGGGACAGTCCCTACGAGCAGTACTTC. Protein: CASRGDSPYEQYF.

This clone showed up just once. The genes are TRBV7-2 and TRBJ1-5; 7 bases are shared with TRBD1. CDR1 is SGHTA, CDR2 FQGNSA, per germline. V lost 1 base, J lost 5 bases, and 5 bases stayed unmatched. This CDR3 has 15 amino acids. The CDR3 nucleotides are TGTGCCAGCAGCTTAGGGGACAGAGATTATCAGCCCCAGCATTTT. Amino acids: CASSLGDRDYQPQHF.

The chain carries TRBV19 and TRBJ2-7; weak D call: TRBD2 (7 bases). Between the trimmed V and J ends, which lost 3 bases and 5 bases, there was a span of 14 bases. This CDR3 comprises 14 residues. Germline CDR1 LNHDA, CDR2 SQIVND (reference sequence). Here the CDR3 DNA reads TGTGCCAGTAGTATTGGGGGGGGCTCGAACGAGCAGTACTTC. It codes for CASSIGGGSNEQYF.

The gene calls are TRBV5-4 and TRBJ2-3, with D unresolved. The germline V gene encodes CDR1 SGHNT and CDR2 YYREEE (reference sequence). V gave up 5 bases and J gave up 2 bases, with 18 bases separating them. The CDR3 sequence is 16 residues long. The CDR3 nucleotides read TGTGCCAGCAGAGGGCCGCCCTACGGGTACACAGATACGCAGTATTTT. This gives the protein CASRGPPYGYTDTQYF. Full variable domain (outside the CDR3, taken from reference TRBV5-4 and TRBJ2-3): ETGVTQSPTHLIKTRGQQVTLRCSSQSGHNTVSWYQQALGQGPQFIFQYYREEENGRGNFPPRFSGLQFPNYSSELNVNALELDDSALYLCASRGPPYGYTDTQYFGPGTRLTVL.

The CDR3 DNA is TGTGCCAGCAGCTTGGATAGCGGGGGGACCACAGATACGCAGTATTTT. Translated, it gives CASSLDSGGTTDTQYF. V is TRBV5-4 and J is TRBJ2-3; 10 nucleotides agree with TRBD2. Trimming at V came to 0 bases and at J to 2 bases, leaving 3 bases not matched to a gene. The CDR3 contains 16 residues. Germline V gene data show CDR1 as SGHNT and CDR2 as YYREEE (reference sequence).

This rearrangement joins TRBV11-1 to TRBJ2-2; possible D gene TRBD1, 5 bases. Trimming left V 5 bases short and J 9 bases short, with 10 bases between. The CDR3 runs 12 residues. Germline assignment: CDR1 SGHAT and CDR2 FQDESV (reference sequence). The CDR3 here is CASSPGSRELFF. CDR3 coding DNA: TGTGCCAGCAGCCCAGGGTCCCGGGAGCTGTTTTTT.

CDR3 DNA: TGTGCCAGCAGCGCTGGACTGGGCACTGAAGCTTTCTTT. As protein: CASSAGLGTEAFF. The chain employs TRBV7-3 and TRBJ1-1; no reliable D call. Germline loops: CDR1 SGHTA, CDR2 FQGTGA. CDR3 length: 13 residues. V was pared by 5 bases and J by 4 bases, with 11 bases between. Filled out from reference TRBV7-3 and TRBJ1-1, the complete variable domain reads GAGVSQTPSNKVTEKGKYVELRCDPISGHTALYWYRQSLGQGPEFLIYFQGTGAADDSGLPNDRFFAVRPEGSVSTLKIQRTERGDSAVYLCASSAGLGTEAFFGQGTRLTVV.

The gene calls are TRBV15 and TRBJ1-2; D possibly corresponds to TRBD1 (5 bases). There are 13 residues in the CDR3. Trimming stripped 8 bases from V and 1 base from J, with 11 bases between. Germline values: CDR1 LNHNV, CDR2 YYDKDF (reference sequence). The CDR3 reads CATQKTDNYGYTF. CDR3 nucleotides: TGTGCCACCCAAAAGACAGATAACTATGGCTACACCTTC.

The CDR3 loop is CASKLDFEQYF. In nucleotides, the CDR3 is TGTGCCAGCAAATTGGATTTCGAGCAGTACTTC. The chain couples TRBV28 to TRBJ2-7, with D hard to call. The V end was cut by 7 bases, the J end by 6 bases, with 10 bases between. The CDR3 length is 11 residues. The V gene's germline CDR1 is MDHEN and CDR2 SYDVKM.

V gene TRBV6-5 combines with J gene TRBJ2-7, with 7 bases aligning to TRBD2. The CDR3 extends over 15 amino acids. V lost 7 bases and J lost 0; bases outside the gene matches: 9. Per germline, CDR1 MNHEY and CDR2 SVGAGI. CDR3 in DNA: TGTGCCAGCAAGGGAGGGAGGGGTAGCTCCTACGAGCAGTACTTC. Translation gives CASKGGRGSSYEQYF.

The chain carries TRBV11-3 and TRBJ2-2, with TRBD1 as a possible D gene (5 bases). CDR3 size: 16 residues. Germline-derived CDR1 and CDR2 are SGHNT and YENEEA. V shed 5 bases and J shed 0 bases, with 13 bases lying between them. The CDR3 DNA reads TGTGCCAGCAGCCCCCGAACAGGACCGAACACCGGGGAGCTGTTTTTT. It yields the protein CASSPRTGPNTGELFF.

The chain couples TRBV12-2 to TRBJ1-2. TRBV12-2 is shown as a pseudogene. The CDR3 runs to 17 residues. As DNA, the CDR3 is TGTGCAAGTCGCTTAATCTCGAGTGCCGGCCCCGACTTTGGCTACACCTTC. It specifies CASRLISSAGPDFGYTF.

The chain employs TRBV19 and TRBJ1-1; 7 nucleotides align to TRBD1. The V gene's germline CDR1 is LNHDA and CDR2 SQIVND (reference sequence). Trimming cost V 3 bases and J 4 bases; bases outside gene matches: 17. This CDR3 contains 18 residues. The CDR3 nucleotides read TGTGCCAGTAGTATCGAGGGGACAGTCGACTTCTGGCTCACTGAAGCTTTCTTT. It yields the protein CASSIEGTVDFWLTEAFF.

The V call is TRBV19, the J call TRBJ1-5; D not certain. Matching the DNA end better, TRBJ2-3 makes the J call doubtful. This CDR3 spans 18 amino acids. Looked up from germline, CDR1 is LNHDA and CDR2 is SQIVND (reference sequence). The DNA for the CDR3 is TGTGCCAGTAGTATTCTCCCACCCGGTAGGAATAGCAATCAGCCCCAGTATTTT. Translation gives CASSILPPGRNSNQPQYF.

This sequence joins TRBV11-1 and TRBJ2-5; weak D call: TRBD1 (5 bases). The CDR3 contains 13 residues. CDR1 and CDR2 (germline): SGHAT, FQDESV (reference sequence). Trimming cost V 3 bases and J 6 bases, with 11 bases left between them. CDR3 coding DNA: TGTGCCAGCAGCTTCAGCGACAGCCAGACCCAGTACTTC. Its protein product is CASSFSDSQTQYF.

This clone was found once. The chain is built from TRBV11-2 and TRBJ1-5; the D is unclear. Germline CDR1 SGHAT, CDR2 FQNNGV. The length of the CDR3 is 13 residues. Trimming cost V 3 bases and J 6 bases, with 9 bases left between them. The CDR3 sequence is CASSFRPLQPQHF. DNA for the CDR3: TGTGCCAGCAGCTTTAGGCCTCTTCAGCCCCAGCATTTT.

The chain recombines TRBV9 with TRBJ2-3; D remains ambiguous. The germline V and J ends were trimmed by 3 bases and 3 bases, with 8 bases remaining between them. The CDR3 spans 13 residues. From germline, CDR1 is SGDLS and CDR2 YYNGEE. The CDR3 reads CASSAAGTDTQYF. The CDR3 DNA reads as TGTGCCAGCAGCGCCGCCGGAACAGATACGCAGTATTTT. The variable domain in full, completed from reference TRBV9 and TRBJ2-3, reads DSGVTQTPKHLITATGQRVTLRCSPRSGDLSVYWYQQSLDQGLQFLIQYYNGEERAKGNILERFSAQQFPDLHSELNLSSLELGDSALYFCASSAAGTDTQYFGPGTRLTVL.

The V gene is TRBV9, the J gene TRBJ1-1, with 8 positions matching TRBD1. V shed 4 bases and J 7 bases; nucleotides not matched to a gene: 18. Germline V gene lookup returns CDR1 SGDLS and CDR2 YYNGEE. The CDR3 covers 17 residues. CDR3 nucleotides: TGTGCCAGCAGCCCAAATCCGGTGGGTCAGGGGGCAAATGAAGCTTTCTTT. Amino acids: CASSPNPVGQGANEAFF.